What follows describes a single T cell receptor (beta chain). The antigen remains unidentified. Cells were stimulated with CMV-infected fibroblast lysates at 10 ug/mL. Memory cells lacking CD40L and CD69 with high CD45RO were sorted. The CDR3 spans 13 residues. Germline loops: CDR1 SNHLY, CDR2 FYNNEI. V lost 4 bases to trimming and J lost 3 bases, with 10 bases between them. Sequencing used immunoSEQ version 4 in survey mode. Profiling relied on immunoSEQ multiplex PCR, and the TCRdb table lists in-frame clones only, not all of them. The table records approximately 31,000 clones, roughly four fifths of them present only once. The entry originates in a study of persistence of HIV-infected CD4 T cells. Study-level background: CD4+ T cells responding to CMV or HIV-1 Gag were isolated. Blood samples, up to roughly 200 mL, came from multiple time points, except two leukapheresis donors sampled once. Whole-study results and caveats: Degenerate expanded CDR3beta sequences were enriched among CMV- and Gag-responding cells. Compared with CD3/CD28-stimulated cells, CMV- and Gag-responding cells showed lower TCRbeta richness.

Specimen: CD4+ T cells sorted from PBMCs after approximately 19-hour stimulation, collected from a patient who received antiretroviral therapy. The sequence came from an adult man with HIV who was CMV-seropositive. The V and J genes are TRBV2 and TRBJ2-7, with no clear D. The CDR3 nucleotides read TGTGCCAGCAGTGCTTTGCAGAACTACGAGCAGTACTTC. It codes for CASSALQNYEQYF.